The T cell receptor beta chain described here comes from a study of Tregs in tolerant kidney transplant recipients. Germline assignment: CDR1 MDHEN and CDR2 SYDVKM. The CDR3 is made up of 14 amino acids. The V and J ends lost 5 bases and 3 bases, in that order; junction bases with no gene match: 5. Libraries were prepared by immunoSEQ multiplex PCR; TCRdb keeps only in-frame clonotypes and omits some of them. This sample has 95,000 to 120,000 clones, with roughly 89% found just once. The TCR was taken from a human donor who received a combined kidney and bone marrow transplant. The material sequenced was CD4+ T cells from blood, taken before the transplant. This sequence joins TRBV28 and TRBJ1-2; TRBD1 matches at 8 bases. CDR3 residues: CASSPYRGDYGYTF. The CDR3 DNA follows: TGTGCCAGCAGTCCCTACAGGGGGGACTATGGCTACACCTTC.